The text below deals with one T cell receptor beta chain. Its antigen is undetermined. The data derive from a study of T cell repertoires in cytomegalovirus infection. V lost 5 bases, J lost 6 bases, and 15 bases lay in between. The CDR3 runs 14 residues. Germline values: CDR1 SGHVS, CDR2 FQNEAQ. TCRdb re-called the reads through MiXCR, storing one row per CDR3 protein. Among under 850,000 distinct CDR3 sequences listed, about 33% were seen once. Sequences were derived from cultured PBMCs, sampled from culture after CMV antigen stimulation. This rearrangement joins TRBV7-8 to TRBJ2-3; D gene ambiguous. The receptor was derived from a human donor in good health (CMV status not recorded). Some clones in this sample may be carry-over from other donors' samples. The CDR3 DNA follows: TGTGCCAGCAGCCTACGAACCTCCCTTGATACGCAGTATTTT. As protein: CASSLRTSLDTQYF.